The rows below give T cell receptor beta chains drawn from one sample of a study of CD8 T cells in Susac syndrome. From the immunoSEQ multiplex PCR reads, TCRdb called clonotypes with MiXCR, one entry per CDR3 protein. The sample holds about 71,000 distinct CDR3 sequences, 96% seen once. Specimen: CD4+ T cells from PBMCs. These TCRs come from a human donor with multiple sclerosis. CDR3s include the opening cysteine and the closing phenylalanine or tryptophan. A D gene is named only where the DNA matches it firmly. Only some rows state a clone size, as once, few, many or a class for expanded clones.

D gene: NA; V gene: TRBV6-4; J gene: TRBJ2-2; clone size: NA; CDR3 DNA: TGTGCCAGCAGTGACTCCGGGGAGCTGTTTTTT; CDR3 protein: CASSDSGELFF
D gene: NA; V gene: TRBV24-1; J gene: TRBJ1-6; clone size: once; CDR3 DNA: TGTGCCACCAGTGAACAGGGAAATTCACCCCTCCACTTT; CDR3 protein: CATSEQGNSPLHF
D gene: NA; V gene: TRBV12-3/TRBV12-4; J gene: TRBJ1-1; clone size: NA; CDR3 DNA: TGTGCCAGCAGCCCCGCCGCGAACACTGAAGCTTTCTTT; CDR3 protein: CASSPAANTEAFF
D gene: TRBD1; V gene: TRBV7-9; J gene: TRBJ2-5; clone size: NA; CDR3 DNA: TGTGCCAGCAGCGCGGGACAGGGGGCCGGTGAGACCCAGTACTTC; CDR3 protein: CASSAGQGAGETQYF
D gene: NA; V gene: TRBV12-3/TRBV12-4; J gene: TRBJ1-2; clone size: once; CDR3 DNA: TGTGCCAGCAGTTTAGCGCGGAGCTGGGGTGGCTACACCTTC; CDR3 protein: CASSLARSWGGYTF
D gene: NA; V gene: TRBV9; J gene: TRBJ2-3; clone size: NA; CDR3 DNA: TGTGCCAGCAGCGTAGTGGGATCTAGGACAGATACGCAGTATTTT; CDR3 protein: CASSVVGSRTDTQYF
D gene: NA; V gene: TRBV3-1; J gene: TRBJ1-1; clone size: NA; CDR3 DNA: TGTGCCAGCAGCCAAGTGACGGGGACCACTGAAGCTTTCTTT; CDR3 protein: CASSQVTGTTEAFF
D gene: NA; V gene: TRBV7-9; J gene: TRBJ2-2; clone size: NA; CDR3 DNA: TGTGCCAGCAGCCACGGACAGAAGGCCGGGGAGCTGTTTTTT; CDR3 protein: CASSHGQKAGELFF
D gene: NA; V gene: TRBV28; J gene: TRBJ1-2; clone size: NA; CDR3 DNA: TGTGCCAGCAGTGGTAGAGGACAGTCTAACTATGGCTACACCTTC; CDR3 protein: CASSGRGQSNYGYTF
D gene: TRBD2; V gene: TRBV29-1; J gene: TRBJ2-2; clone size: once; CDR3 DNA: TGCAGCGTTGCCACTAGCGGGGTCAACACCGGGGAGCTGTTTTTT; CDR3 protein: CSVATSGVNTGELFF
D gene: NA; V gene: TRBV11-1; J gene: TRBJ2-3; clone size: NA; CDR3 DNA: TGTGCCAGCAGCTTAGAATCACTTACGCAGTATTTT; CDR3 protein: CASSLESLTQYF
D gene: TRBD2; V gene: TRBV19; J gene: TRBJ2-1; clone size: once; CDR3 DNA: TGTGCCAGTAGTCCACGCCGGAGCGGGGGGGGTGATGAGCAGTTCTTC; CDR3 protein: CASSPRRSGGGDEQFF
D gene: NA; V gene: TRBV3-1; J gene: TRBJ1-2; clone size: NA; CDR3 DNA: TGTGCCAGCAGCCAATGGATAATCGGTGGCTACACCTTC; CDR3 protein: CASSQWIIGGYTF
D gene: NA; V gene: TRBV3-1; J gene: TRBJ2-5; clone size: once; CDR3 DNA: TGTGCCAGCAGCCAAGCGGGCCCCTTTGAGACCCAGTACTTC; CDR3 protein: CASSQAGPFETQYF
D gene: NA; V gene: TRBV29-1; J gene: TRBJ2-6; clone size: NA; CDR3 DNA: TGCAGCGTCGACAGCTCTGGGGCCAACGTCCTGACTTTC; CDR3 protein: CSVDSSGANVLTF
D gene: NA; V gene: TRBV12-3/TRBV12-4; J gene: TRBJ1-1; clone size: NA; CDR3 DNA: TGTGCCAGCAGTTCGGGAAGGGGCACTGAAGCTTTCTTT; CDR3 protein: CASSSGRGTEAFF
D gene: NA; V gene: TRBV7-2; J gene: TRBJ1-5; clone size: NA; CDR3 DNA: TGTGCCAGCAGCTTAGGGACAGCTCAGCCCCAGCATTTT; CDR3 protein: CASSLGTAQPQHF
D gene: TRBD2; V gene: TRBV7-2; J gene: TRBJ2-7; clone size: NA; CDR3 DNA: TGTGCCAGCAGCTTAGACGGACTAGCGGGGGATTGGGAGCAGTACTTC; CDR3 protein: CASSLDGLAGDWEQYF
D gene: NA; V gene: TRBV24-1; J gene: TRBJ2-6; clone size: NA; CDR3 DNA: TGTGCCTCCCAGAGCTCTGGGGCCAACGTCCTGACTTTC; CDR3 protein: CASQSSGANVLTF